A selection of T cell receptor beta chains follows, all from one sample in a study of shared clonotypes between healthy human individuals. Repertoires were generated with immunoSEQ multiplex PCR, while TCRdb's copy carries only in-frame clones and drops some. The sample has about 2.2 million clones, just under 95% seen once. Sequencing was performed on naive CD8+ T cells from PBMCs. The receptors come from a man aged 18 to 35 in good health. Some clones in this sample may be carry-over from other donors' samples. The CDR3 runs from the conserved cysteine through the conserved F or W. Each record gives: clone size, D gene, J gene, V gene, CDR3 DNA, CDR3 protein. A D gene is named only where the DNA matches it firmly. The listing skips clone size in some rows; elsewhere it reads once, few, many or a size class.

- TRBD2 TRBJ2-3 TRBV10-3 TGTGCCATCAGTGAGACCGGGACTAGCGGGATCGGAGATACGCAGTATTTT CAISETGTSGIGDTQYF
- TRBD1 TRBJ2-7 TRBV27 TGTGCCAGCAGCCCCGGGACAGGTAACTACGAGCAGTACTTC CASSPGTGNYEQYF
- TRBD2 TRBJ2-5 TRBV15 TGTGCCACCAGCAGGGATCCGCGACCTAGCGGGGAGGAGACCCAGTACTTC CATSRDPRPSGEETQYF
- TRBD2 TRBJ2-1 TRBV9 TGTGCCAGCAGCGTAGGGGAGGGCCGACACAATGAGCAGTTCTTC CASSVGEGRHNEQFF
- - TRBJ2-1 TRBV5-1 TGCGCCAGCAGCTTACCCCGACTGATATCCTACAATGAGCAGTTCTTC CASSLPRLISYNEQFF
- - TRBJ1-2 TRBV9 TGTGCCAGCAGCGTATCCGGGACAACCTCCTATGGCTACACCTTC CASSVSGTTSYGYTF
once - TRBJ2-7 TRBV9 TGTGCCAGCAGCGTGCAGGGTGACTCCTACGAGCAGTACTTC CASSVQGDSYEQYF
once - TRBJ2-1 TRBV14 TGTGCCAGCAGCCCTGAGGGACCTGAGCAGTTCTTC CASSPEGPEQFF
- - TRBJ2-6 TRBV7-2 TGTGCCAGCAGCCTGGGGGGCTCTGGGGCCAACGTCCTGACTTTC CASSLGGSGANVLTF
- - TRBJ2-7 TRBV7-9 TGTGCCAGCAGCTCGCTCAGGGGTCCCAATTCCTACGAGCAGTACTTC CASSSLRGPNSYEQYF
- - TRBJ2-5 TRBV6-5 TGTGCCAGCAGTTACAGAGGGTGGAGGAAAGAGACCCAGTACTTC CASSYRGWRKETQYF
- - TRBJ2-7 TRBV4-3 TGCGCCAGCAGCCAAGGAGTGGGGGCCCACGAGCAGTACTTC CASSQGVGAHEQYF
- - TRBJ2-3 TRBV7-2 TGTGCCAGCTGGTTGAAGGCAGATACGCAGTATTTT CASWLKADTQYF
- - TRBJ2-2 TRBV7-9 TGTGCCAGCAGCCCTTATTCCGGGGAGCTGTTTTTT CASSPYSGELFF
- - TRBJ2-5 TRBV29-1 TGCAGCGCCTGGACAGAGTTAACAGACGTGGGAGAGACCCAGTACTTC CSAWTELTDVGETQYF
- - TRBJ2-5 TRBV4-1 TGCGCCAGCAGCCAAGAGCGGGAATGGGAGACCCAGTACTTC CASSQEREWETQYF
once - TRBJ2-3 TRBV5-4 TGTGCCAGCAGCTTATGGGGGAGCAGATACACAGATACGCAGTATTTT CASSLWGSRYTDTQYF
- TRBD1 TRBJ2-5 TRBV7-9 TGTGCCAGCAGCCACGCTGGGACAGACGAGACCCAGTACTTC CASSHAGTDETQYF
- - TRBJ2-3 TRBV10-3 TGTGCCATCAGATATGGACTGTCTAGCACAGATACGCAGTATTTT CAIRYGLSSTDTQYF
- - TRBJ2-1 TRBV9 TGTGCCAGCAGCGTGGACATCTACAATGAGCAGTTCTTC CASSVDIYNEQFF
once TRBD1 TRBJ1-2 TRBV27 TGTGCCAGCAGTTTATCTGTCGGGGACAGCCTTAACTATGGCTACACCTTC CASSLSVGDSLNYGYTF
- TRBD2 TRBJ2-1 TRBV6-6 TGTGCCAGCAGAAGTCTAGCGGGAGGTCTCAATGAGCAGTTCTTC CASRSLAGGLNEQFF
- - TRBJ2-7 TRBV9 TGTGCCAGCAGCCCAGTGGGGGGGACAGGAGGCGGCGAGCAGTACTTC CASSPVGGTGGGEQYF
- - TRBJ2-7 TRBV27 TGTGCCAGCAGTACCGGACGGACAGCCTTTTACGAGCAGTACTTC CASSTGRTAFYEQYF
- TRBD1 TRBJ1-2 TRBV4-1 TGCGCCAGCAGCCCCTTCCCCCCACAGGGGGGCTATGGCTACACCTTC CASSPFPPQGGYGYTF
- TRBD1 TRBJ2-1 TRBV6-5 TGTGCCAGCAGTTACCAACCGGACAGGGTCTATGAGCAGTTCTTC CASSYQPDRVYEQFF
- - TRBJ2-1 TRBV5-4 TGTGCCAGCAGCCAGGGACTGTACAATGAGCAGTTCTTC CASSQGLYNEQFF
- TRBD2 TRBJ2-7 TRBV7-3 TGTGCCAGCAGCTTGTGGTCGGGGAGGGAAGATTCTGCTCACGAGCAGTACTTC CASSLWSGREDSAHEQYF
- - TRBJ1-1 TRBV29-1 TGCAGCGTTGATGTTCAGGGTAGAACCACTGAAGCTTTCTTT CSVDVQGRTTEAFF
- - TRBJ2-1 TRBV11-2 TGTGCCAGCAGCTTCGGGGTAGCCCCCTTTAATGAGCAGTTCTTC CASSFGVAPFNEQFF
- TRBD2 TRBJ2-5 TRBV30 TGTGCCTGGAGTGGTCTAGCGGGAGGTTACCAAGAGACCCAGTACTTC CAWSGLAGGYQETQYF
- - TRBJ2-7 TRBV6-1 TGTGCCAGCAGTGTTACAGGTTCCTTGCAGTACTTC CASSVTGSLQYF
- - TRBJ1-1 TRBV28 TGTGCCAGCAGTTTCGCGTCAGGGTTTAACACTGAAGCTTTCTTT CASSFASGFNTEAFF
- - TRBJ1-2 TRBV28 TGTGCCAGCCGACAGAACTATGGCTACACCTTC CASRQNYGYTF
- TRBD2 TRBJ2-7 TRBV25-1 TGTGCCAGCAGTGAACGGGGAGGGGTCGAGCAGTACTTC CASSERGGVEQYF
- TRBD2 TRBJ2-7 TRBV27 TGTGCCAGCAGCCCTGGGACTAGCGGGAACGAGCAGTACTTC CASSPGTSGNEQYF
- - TRBJ1-6 TRBV6-5 TGTGCCAGCAGTTACAGGGAGGGGTATTCACCCCTCCACTTT CASSYREGYSPLHF
once - TRBJ1-2 TRBV19 TGTGCCAGTACGGACGGATACTATGGCTACACCTTC CASTDGYYGYTF
once TRBD1 TRBJ2-3 TRBV27 TGTGCCAGCACGGACAGGTCGGGGTCAACAGATACGCAGTATTTT CASTDRSGSTDTQYF
- - TRBJ1-3 TRBV15 TGTGCCACCAGCCAGGGCTTACCTGGAAACACCATATATTTT CATSQGLPGNTIYF
- TRBD1 TRBJ2-7 TRBV11-1 TGTGCCAGCAGCCTTGTCGTCGGGACAGGGATCGACGAGCAGTACTTC CASSLVVGTGIDEQYF
once - TRBJ2-2 TRBV4-1 TGCGCCAGCAGCCCCCTTGGATCCGGGGAGCTGTTTTTT CASSPLGSGELFF
- - TRBJ2-7 TRBV7-9 TGTGCCAGCAGCTCCCCACAGGTCGTTTCCTACGAGCAGTACTTC CASSSPQVVSYEQYF
- - TRBJ1-4 TRBV11-2 TGTGCCAGCAGCTTTGGCGGAGACAGTGCAACTAATGAAAAACTGTTTTTT CASSFGGDSATNEKLFF
once TRBD1 TRBJ2-7 TRBV27 TGTGCCAGCAGTCCTCTGAGGGGACAGTACTACGAGCAGTACTTC CASSPLRGQYYEQYF
- - TRBJ2-7 TRBV6-1 TGTGCCAGTACCCCCGGGGGGCACCCTACCTACGAGCAGTACTTC CASTPGGHPTYEQYF
- TRBD2 TRBJ2-1 TRBV9 TGTGCCAGCAGCCCGGGATCGCTAGCGGGAAATGAGCAGTTCTTC CASSPGSLAGNEQFF
- TRBD1 TRBJ1-2 TRBV7-9 TGTGCCAGCAGCACCGGGACAGGGGGCGCGGATGGCTACACCTTC CASSTGTGGADGYTF
- - TRBJ1-4 TRBV4-1 TGCGCCAGCAGCCCCCCGCCCCAGGGGAATGAAAAACTGTTTTTT CASSPPPQGNEKLFF
- TRBD1 TRBJ2-7 TRBV9 TGTGCCAGCAGCTCAAACCCGACAGGGATTCAGTACGAGCAGTACTTC CASSSNPTGIQYEQYF
- TRBD2 TRBJ2-1 TRBV14 TGTGCCAGCAGCCAAGGGACTAGCGGGTTGGATGAGCAGTTCTTC CASSQGTSGLDEQFF
- - TRBJ2-1 TRBV27 TGTGCCAGCAGTTTCCGTCGGGAGAACTCCTACAATGAGCAGTTCTTC CASSFRRENSYNEQFF
once - TRBJ1-5 TRBV4-1 TGCGCCAGCAGCCAGATCCGGGAAGACCATCAGCCCCAGCATTTT CASSQIREDHQPQHF
- - TRBJ2-5 TRBV28 TGTGCCAGCAGTTCCCTCTTGGAGGGCGGGTTACAAGAGACCCAGTACTTC CASSSLLEGGLQETQYF
- - TRBJ2-6 TRBV27 TGTGCCAGCAGTCTTAGAGCCGGGGCCAACGTCCTGACTTTC CASSLRAGANVLTF